This TCR beta chain was recovered during a study of cytomegalovirus exposure and HLA in healthy donors. Germline assignment: CDR1 LNHDA and CDR2 SQIVND (reference sequence). Deletions cut 5 bases from V and 1 base from J, with 21 bases between. There are 17 residues in the CDR3. The PCR was carried out with 60 Vbeta primers and 13 Jbeta primers. Generated by immunoSEQ multiplex PCR, the TCRdb table keeps only in-frame clones and is missing some. Of 200,000 to 300,000 clones in the sample, roughly 82% were seen once. This clone was counted a few times. Its specificity is not known. Study results and caveats: Earlier findings revealed that most TCR beta V segments proved productive either about 87% or about 30% of the time.

This clonotype was sampled from a middle-aged woman in good health and CMV-seropositive. V and J are TRBV19 and TRBJ2-7; the D gene is possibly TRBD1 (6 bases). Sequencing used PBMCs. CDR3 region: CASSHPGHPSESYEQYF. Written as DNA, the CDR3 is TGTGCCAGTAGTCATCCGGGACACCCCTCGGAGTCCTACGAGCAGTACTTC.